Shown below are 23 T cell receptor beta chains from a single sample sequenced in a study of shared clonotypes between healthy human individuals. Assay: immunoSEQ multiplex PCR; the TCRdb copy retains only in-frame clones and omits some. The table shows some 320,000 clones, with around 87% occurring only once. Sequences were obtained from memory CD8+ T cells sorted from blood. As to subset: CD45RO+ cells pooled with CCR7-negative TemRA cells. These receptors were collected from a man aged 18 to 29 in good health.

The V call is TRBV5-1, the J call TRBJ2-3, with 10 bases matching TRBD2. V was clipped by 5 bases and J by 0 bases; unmatched bases: 6. This CDR3 region has 16 residues. Per germline, CDR1 SGHRS and CDR2 YFSETQ. The CDR3 coding sequence is TGCGCCAGCAGTCCGAAGACTAGCGGGAGCACAGATACGCAGTATTTT. Protein: CASSPKTSGSTDTQYF.

This clone appeared once. This sequence joins TRBV4-1 and TRBJ2-1, with no clear D. The length of the CDR3 is 14 residues. The germline V gene has CDR1 MGHRA and CDR2 YSYEKL. V was trimmed by 0 bases and J by 8 bases, leaving 11 bases between them. CDR3 DNA sequence: TGCGCCAGCAGCCAAGAACCCAGCCCAGATGAGCAGTTCTTC. Its protein product is CASSQEPSPDEQFF.

The V gene is TRBV9, the J gene TRBJ1-2, with D possibly being TRBD1 (5 bases). The CDR3 consists of 15 residues. Germline V gives CDR1 SGDLS, CDR2 YYNGEE. Trimming removed 0 bases at V and 4 bases at J, with 13 bases between. The CDR3 nucleotides read TGTGCCAGCAGCGTAGGAGGAGGGGCTAGCTATGGCTACACCTTC. This sequence encodes CASSVGGGASYGYTF.

The gene calls are TRBV5-4 and TRBJ1-1; D is possibly TRBD1 (6 bases). Trimming shortened V by 7 bases and J by 4 bases, and 17 bases separated the two germline ends. The CDR3 runs 14 residues. In germline, CDR1 is SGHNT, CDR2 YYREEE (reference sequence). This chain's CDR3 is CASGPRGGRTEAFF. In DNA, the CDR3 is TGTGCCAGCGGCCCTCGGGGGGGGCGCACTGAAGCTTTCTTT.

The chain employs TRBV18 and TRBJ1-2; D not certain. With 3 bases removed from V and 2 bases from J, the gap between germline ends came to 7 bases. The CDR3 is 13 residues long. The germline gives CDR1 KGHSH, CDR2 LQKENI. DNA for the CDR3: TGTGCCAGCTCACCCACAGAGAACTATGGCTACACCTTC. Its translation: CASSPTENYGYTF.

CDR3 sequence reads: CASSPPGQGVSYEQYF. The CDR3 DNA reads as TGTGCCAGCAGCCCACCGGGACAGGGGGTCTCCTACGAGCAGTACTTC. The genes are TRBV7-9 and TRBJ2-7; TRBD1 agrees at 11 bases. This CDR3 has 16 residues. The V segment lost 5 bases and the J segment 0 bases; nucleotides outside the gene matches: 6. Germline CDR1 and CDR2: SEHNR and FQNEAQ (reference sequence).

This chain uses TRBV7-9 with TRBJ2-1; tentative D call: TRBD2 (7 bases). Trimming took 7 bases from V and 2 from J, leaving 15 bases between them. The CDR3 spans 15 residues. Germline V gene lookup returns CDR1 SEHNR and CDR2 FQNEAQ (reference sequence). CDR3 amino acids: CASTNIGGPYNEQFF. The CDR3 nucleotides read TGTGCCAGCACCAATATCGGGGGGCCCTACAATGAGCAGTTCTTC. Combining the CDR3 with reference TRBV7-9 and TRBJ2-1 gives the whole variable domain DTGVSQNPRHKITKRGQNVTFRCDPISEHNRLYWYRQTLGQGPEFLTYFQNEAQLEKSRLLSDRFSAERPKGSFSTLEIQRTEQGDSAMYLCASTNIGGPYNEQFFGPGTRLTVL.

The rearrangement joins TRBV2 to TRBJ2-5; 8 bases are shared with TRBD1. The CDR3 length is 13 residues. Germline CDR1 and CDR2: SNHLY and FYNNEI. V dropped 10 bases and J dropped 5; count of bases not matched to a gene: 9. This CDR3 is CATRTGNGETQYF. CDR3 in DNA: TGTGCCACTCGGACAGGGAATGGGGAGACCCAGTACTTC. Complete variable domain (other parts from reference TRBV2 and TRBJ2-5): EPEVTQTPSHQVTQMGQEVILRCVPISNHLYFYWYRQILGQKVEFLVSFYNNEISEKSEIFDDQFSVERPDGSNFTLKIRSTKLEDSAMYFCATRTGNGETQYFGPGTRLLVL.

The chain employs TRBV10-2 and TRBJ2-7, with D possibly matching TRBD1 (5 bases). V lost 5 bases to trimming and J lost 0 bases, with 8 bases between them. The CDR3 length is 13 residues. Germline CDR1 reads WSHSY; CDR2 reads SAAADI. CDR3 protein: CASSKDSSYEQYF. CDR3 sequence (DNA): TGCGCCAGCAGTAAAGACAGCTCCTACGAGCAGTACTTC.

The CDR3 sequence: CASSFLREGVDEQYF. As DNA, the CDR3 is TGTGCCAGCAGCTTTCTAAGGGAGGGCGTAGACGAGCAGTACTTC. The chain joins TRBV7-8 to TRBJ2-7; 7 nucleotides line up with TRBD2. J gave up 5 bases and V 3 bases, and 10 bases lay outside the gene matches. Germline V lookup: CDR1 SGHVS, CDR2 FQNEAQ. The CDR3 is 15 amino acids.

The chain recombines TRBV5-1 with TRBJ1-1, with D hard to call. The germline V gene encodes CDR1 SGHRS and CDR2 YFSETQ. Trimming cost V 0 bases and J 4 bases, with 13 bases left between them. The CDR3 runs to 15 residues. The CDR3 DNA is TGCGCCAGCAGCTTGGCCTCGACACCCGTCACTGAAGCTTTCTTT. Translation gives CASSLASTPVTEAFF. Full variable domain (missing parts from reference TRBV5-1 and TRBJ1-1): KAGVTQTPRYLIKTRGQQVTLSCSPISGHRSVSWYQQTPGQGLQFLFEYFSETQRNKGNFPGRFSGRQFSNSRSEMNVSTLELGDSALYLCASSLASTPVTEAFFGQGTRLTVV.

A few counts support this clone. DNA for the CDR3: TGTGCCAGCAGTGAAGCGGCAGGAGACGGCGAGCAGTACTTC. Translated: CASSEAAGDGEQYF. The chain couples TRBV6-1 to TRBJ2-7; the D is unclear. This CDR3 has 14 residues. Germline V gene lookup returns CDR1 MNHNS and CDR2 SASEGT. The germline V and J ends were trimmed by 0 bases and 6 bases, with 12 bases remaining between them.

The V call is TRBV6-5, the J call TRBJ1-2; D gene unclear. From germline, CDR1 is MNHEY and CDR2 SVGAGI. The CDR3 is 16 residues long. The V gene lost 0 bases and the J gene lost 7 bases, with 18 bases spanning the gap. This CDR3 reads CASSYSASFRVTGYTF. The CDR3 bases are TGTGCCAGCAGTTACTCGGCATCGTTTCGGGTCACTGGCTACACCTTC.

This sequence joins TRBV9 and TRBJ2-7, with a possible D match to TRBD2 (6 bases). Per the germline V gene, CDR1 is SGDLS and CDR2 is YYNGEE. With 4 bases removed from V and 7 bases from J, the gap between germline ends came to 15 bases. The CDR3 loop spans 13 amino acids. Here the CDR3 reads CASSSRDLGEQYF. For the CDR3, the DNA is TGTGCCAGCAGCTCCCGGGACTTGGGGGAGCAGTACTTC. Using reference TRBV9 and TRBJ2-7 for the parts outside the CDR3, the full variable domain is DSGVTQTPKHLITATGQRVTLRCSPRSGDLSVYWYQQSLDQGLQFLIQYYNGEERAKGNILERFSAQQFPDLHSELNLSSLELGDSALYFCASSSRDLGEQYFGPGTRLTVT.

As DNA, the CDR3 is TGTGCCAGCAGTCACGGACAGTCGGAGCAGTACTTC. Its translation is CASSHGQSEQYF. The J gene is TRBJ2-7, the V gene TRBV7-9, with D perhaps matching TRBD1 (6 bases). This CDR3 spans 12 amino acids. The V gene's germline CDR1 is SEHNR and CDR2 FQNEAQ (reference sequence). With 6 bases removed from V and 7 bases from J, the gap between germline ends came to 13 bases. The full variable domain, its missing parts supplied by reference TRBV7-9 and TRBJ2-7, is DTGVSQNPRHKITKRGQNVTFRCDPISEHNRLYWYRQTLGQGPEFLTYFQNEAQLEKSRLLSDRFSAERPKGSFSTLEIQRTEQGDSAMYLCASSHGQSEQYFGPGTRLTVT.

V usage is TRBV11-2 and J usage is TRBJ2-1; 8 nucleotides agree with TRBD2. CDR1 and CDR2 from the germline V gene are SGHAT and FQNNGV. This CDR3 contains 16 residues. Losses at the gene ends were 5 bases for V and 4 bases for J; bases not matched to a gene: 10. The CDR3 bases are TGTGCCAGCAGCCTGTTAGCGGGAATCGCGTACAATGAGCAGTTCTTC. Protein: CASSLLAGIAYNEQFF.

J is TRBJ2-2 and V is TRBV11-3; weak D call: TRBD2 (5 bases). Germline lookup yields CDR1 SGHNT and CDR2 YENEEA. This CDR3 is built from 16 residues. Deletions cut 5 bases from V and 2 bases from J, with 15 bases between. The CDR3 loop is CASSPGGYRNTGELFF. CDR3 nucleotides: TGTGCCAGCAGCCCAGGAGGTTACAGAAACACCGGGGAGCTGTTTTTT.

V is TRBV5-1 and J is TRBJ2-7; the match to TRBD2 covers 11 bases. The CDR3 has 15 amino acids. Germline V gene lookup returns CDR1 SGHRS and CDR2 YFSETQ. V lost 3 bases to trimming and J lost 0 bases; unmatched junction nucleotides: 2. In DNA form, the CDR3 reads TGCGCCAGCAGCTACGGACTAGCGGGCTCCTACGAGCAGTACTTC. Protein sequence: CASSYGLAGSYEQYF.

The rearrangement uses TRBV27 and TRBJ1-5, with D possibly matching TRBD1 (6 bases). The CDR3 length is 14 residues. Per the germline V gene, CDR1 is MNHEY and CDR2 is SMNVEV (reference sequence). V was shortened by 5 bases and J by 5 bases, with 13 bases between the two germline ends. The CDR3 DNA is TGTGCCAGCAGTATACAGGGCACGGATCAGCCCCAGCATTTT. It specifies CASSIQGTDQPQHF.

Details on this clone: The sample has other DNA sequences that encode this CDR3 too. The V gene is TRBV30, the J gene TRBJ2-5, with TRBD1 as a possible D gene (5 bases). The germline V gene encodes CDR1 GTSNPN and CDR2 SVGIG (reference sequence). The length of the CDR3 is 14 residues. V was clipped by 0 bases and J by 5 bases, with 13 bases between them. CDR3 sequence: CAWSVGAGQETQYF. The CDR3 region has the DNA TGTGCCTGGAGTGTAGGGGCAGGGCAGGAGACCCAGTACTTC.

V and J are TRBV11-2 and TRBJ2-7; D not resolved. From germline, CDR1 is SGHAT and CDR2 FQNNGV. The CDR3 extends over 14 amino acids. V was trimmed by 2 bases and J by 5 bases, leaving 13 bases between them. Here the CDR3 reads CASSLKRRWDEQYF. CDR3 bases: TGTGCCAGCAGCTTAAAGCGTCGGTGGGACGAGCAGTACTTC.

This clone was detected only once. The CDR3 coding sequence is TGTGCCAGCAGTTTAGGGTCAGGTGGGAACACTGAAGCTTTCTTT. Translating gives CASSLGSGGNTEAFF. The chain combines TRBV27 with TRBJ1-1; D remains ambiguous. The CDR3 sequence is 15 residues long. The ends were cut back, 2 bases at V and 1 base at J, with 11 bases in the middle. CDR1 and CDR2 (germline): MNHEY, SMNVEV (reference sequence).

The V and J genes are TRBV6-5 and TRBJ2-3, with 9 nucleotides matching TRBD2. CDR1 is MNHEY, CDR2 SVGAGI, per germline. Trimming removed 6 bases from V and 0 bases from J; junction bases left unmatched: 4. The CDR3 is made up of 15 amino acids. CDR3 residues: CASSSLAGSTDTQYF. CDR3 in DNA: TGTGCCAGCAGCTCTCTAGCGGGGAGCACAGATACGCAGTATTTT.